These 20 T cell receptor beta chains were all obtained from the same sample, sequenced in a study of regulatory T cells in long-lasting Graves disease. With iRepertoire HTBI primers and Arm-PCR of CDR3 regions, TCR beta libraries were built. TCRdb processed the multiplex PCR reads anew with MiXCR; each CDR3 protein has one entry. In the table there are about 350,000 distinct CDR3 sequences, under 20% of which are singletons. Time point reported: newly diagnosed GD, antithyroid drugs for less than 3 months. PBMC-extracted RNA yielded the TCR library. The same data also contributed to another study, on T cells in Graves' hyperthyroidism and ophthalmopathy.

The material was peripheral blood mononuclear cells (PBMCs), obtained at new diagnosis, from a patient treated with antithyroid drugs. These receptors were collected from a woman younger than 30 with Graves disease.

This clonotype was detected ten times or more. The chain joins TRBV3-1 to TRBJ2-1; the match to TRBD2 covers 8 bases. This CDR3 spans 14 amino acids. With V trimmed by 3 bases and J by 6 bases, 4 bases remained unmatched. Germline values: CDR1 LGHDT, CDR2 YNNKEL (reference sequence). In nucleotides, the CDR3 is TGTGCCAGCAGCCACCGACTAGCGTCCAATGAGCAGTTCTTC. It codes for CASSHRLASNEQFF.

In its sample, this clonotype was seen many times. The CDR3 here is CASSYREPTYEQYF. CDR3 nucleotide sequence: TGTGCCAGCAGTTACCGGGAACCAACTTACGAGCAGTACTTC. The chain uses TRBV6-2 or TRBV6-3 and TRBJ2-7; a weak D match, TRBD2 (5 bases). Trimming removed 2 bases at V and 4 bases at J, with 12 bases between. Germline loops: CDR1 MNHEY, CDR2 SVGEGT. The CDR3 is made up of 14 amino acids.

The CDR3 DNA follows: TGTGCCAGCAGCTCAAACGGGGGGGTCGAGGAGCAGTACTTC. Protein product: CASSSNGGVEEQYF. The genes are TRBV7-2 and TRBJ2-7, with 8 nucleotides matching TRBD2. The CDR3 has 14 amino acids. Germline-derived CDR1 and CDR2 are SGHTA and FQGNSA. After removal of 4 bases from V and 7 bases from J, the junction contained 9 bases not matched to a gene.

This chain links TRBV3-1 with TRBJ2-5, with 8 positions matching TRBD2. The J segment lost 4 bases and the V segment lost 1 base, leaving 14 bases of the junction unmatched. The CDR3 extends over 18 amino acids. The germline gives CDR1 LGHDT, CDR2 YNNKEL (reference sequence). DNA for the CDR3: TGTGCCAGCAGCCAAGGAGGAACGCGAGCGGGAGTCCCAGAGACCCAGTACTTC. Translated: CASSQGGTRAGVPETQYF.

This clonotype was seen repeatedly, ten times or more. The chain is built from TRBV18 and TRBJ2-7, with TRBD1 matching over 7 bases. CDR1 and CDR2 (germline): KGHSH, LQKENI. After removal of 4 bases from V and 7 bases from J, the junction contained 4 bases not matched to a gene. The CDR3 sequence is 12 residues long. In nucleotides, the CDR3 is TGTGCCAGCTCACAAGACAGGGATGAGCAGTACTTC. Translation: CASSQDRDEQYF. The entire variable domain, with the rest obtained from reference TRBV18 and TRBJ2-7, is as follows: NAGVMQNPRHLVRRRGQEARLRCSPMKGHSHVYWYRQLPEEGLKFMVYLQKENIIDESGMPKERFSAEFPKEGPSILRIQQVVRGDSAAYFCASSQDRDEQYFGPGTRLTVT.

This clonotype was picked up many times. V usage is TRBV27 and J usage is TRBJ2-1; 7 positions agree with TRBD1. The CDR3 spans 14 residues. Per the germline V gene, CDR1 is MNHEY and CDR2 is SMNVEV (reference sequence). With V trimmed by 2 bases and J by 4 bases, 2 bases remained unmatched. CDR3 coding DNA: TGTGCCAGCAGTTTAACAGGGGTATACAATGAGCAGTTCTTC. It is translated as CASSLTGVYNEQFF.

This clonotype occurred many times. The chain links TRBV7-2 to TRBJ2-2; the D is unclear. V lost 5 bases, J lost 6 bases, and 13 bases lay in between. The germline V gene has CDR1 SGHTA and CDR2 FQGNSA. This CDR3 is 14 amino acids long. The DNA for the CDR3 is TGTGCCAGCAGCATTACAAGGGTTTCCGGGGAGCTGTTTTTT. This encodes CASSITRVSGELFF.

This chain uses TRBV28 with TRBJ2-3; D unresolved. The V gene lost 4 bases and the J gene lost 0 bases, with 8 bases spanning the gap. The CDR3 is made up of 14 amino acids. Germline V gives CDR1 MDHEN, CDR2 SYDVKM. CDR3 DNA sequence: TGTGCCAGCAGTTCGAGAAGAAGCACAGATACGCAGTATTTT. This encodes CASSSRRSTDTQYF.

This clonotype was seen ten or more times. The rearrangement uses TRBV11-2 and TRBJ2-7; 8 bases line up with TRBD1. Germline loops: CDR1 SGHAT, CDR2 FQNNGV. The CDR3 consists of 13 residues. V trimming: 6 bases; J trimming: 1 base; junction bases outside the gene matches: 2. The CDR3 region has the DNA TGTGCCAGCAGGACAGGGGCGTCCTACGAGCAGTACTTC. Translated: CASRTGASYEQYF.

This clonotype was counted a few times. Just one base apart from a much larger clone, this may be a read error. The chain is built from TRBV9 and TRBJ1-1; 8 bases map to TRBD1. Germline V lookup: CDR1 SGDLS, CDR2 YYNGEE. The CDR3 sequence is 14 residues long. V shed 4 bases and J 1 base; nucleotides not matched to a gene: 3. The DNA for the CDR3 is TGTGCCAGCAGCAAAGGACAGGGGAACACTGAAGCTTTCTTT. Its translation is CASSKGQGNTEAFF.

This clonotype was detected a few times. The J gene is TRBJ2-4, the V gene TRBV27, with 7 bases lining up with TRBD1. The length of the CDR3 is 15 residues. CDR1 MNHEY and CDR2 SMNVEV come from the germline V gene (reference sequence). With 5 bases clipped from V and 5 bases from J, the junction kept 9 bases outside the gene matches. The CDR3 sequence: CASSLPQGFQNIQYF. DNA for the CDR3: TGTGCCAGCAGTCTCCCACAGGGGTTCCAAAACATTCAGTACTTC.

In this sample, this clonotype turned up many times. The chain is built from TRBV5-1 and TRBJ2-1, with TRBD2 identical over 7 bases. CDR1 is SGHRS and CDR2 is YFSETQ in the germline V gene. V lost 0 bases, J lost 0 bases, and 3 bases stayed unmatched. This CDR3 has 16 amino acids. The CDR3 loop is CASSLAAGVSYNEQFF. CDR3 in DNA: TGCGCCAGCAGCTTGGCCGCGGGGGTCTCCTACAATGAGCAGTTCTTC.

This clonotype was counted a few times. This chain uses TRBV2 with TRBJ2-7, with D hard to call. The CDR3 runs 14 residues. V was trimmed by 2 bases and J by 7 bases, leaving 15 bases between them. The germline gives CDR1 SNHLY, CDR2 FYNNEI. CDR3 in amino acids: CASSESGRLREQYF. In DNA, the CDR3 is TGTGCCAGCAGTGAATCGGGCAGACTCAGGGAGCAGTACTTC.

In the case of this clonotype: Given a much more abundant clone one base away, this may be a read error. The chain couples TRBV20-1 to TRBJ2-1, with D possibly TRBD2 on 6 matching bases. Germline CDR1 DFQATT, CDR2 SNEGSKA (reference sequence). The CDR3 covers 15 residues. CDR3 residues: CSARAVGSSYNDQFF. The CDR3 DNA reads TGCAGTGCTAGAGCGGTCGGGAGCTCCTACAATGATCAGTTCTTC.

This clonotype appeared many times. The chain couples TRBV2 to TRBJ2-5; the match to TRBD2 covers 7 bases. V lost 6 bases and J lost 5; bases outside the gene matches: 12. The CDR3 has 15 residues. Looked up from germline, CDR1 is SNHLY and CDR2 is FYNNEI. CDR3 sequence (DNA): TGTGCCAGCAGACCAGGACTAGACCCTGCGGAGACCCAGTACTTC. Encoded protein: CASRPGLDPAETQYF.

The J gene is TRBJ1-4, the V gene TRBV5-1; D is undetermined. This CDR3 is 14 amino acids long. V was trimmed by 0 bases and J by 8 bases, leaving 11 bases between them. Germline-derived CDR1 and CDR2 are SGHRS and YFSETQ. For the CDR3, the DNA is TGCGCCAGCAGCTTGGGAGGGCAGGCGGAAAAACTGTTTTTT. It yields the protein CASSLGGQAEKLFF.

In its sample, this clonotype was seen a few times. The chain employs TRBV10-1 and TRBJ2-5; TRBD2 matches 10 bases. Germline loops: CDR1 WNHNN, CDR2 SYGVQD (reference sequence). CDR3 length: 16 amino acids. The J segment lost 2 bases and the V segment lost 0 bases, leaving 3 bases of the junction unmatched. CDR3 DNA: TGCGCCAGCAGTGAGTCGGTTAGCGGGGGGCAAGAGACCCAGTACTTC. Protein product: CASSESVSGGQETQYF.

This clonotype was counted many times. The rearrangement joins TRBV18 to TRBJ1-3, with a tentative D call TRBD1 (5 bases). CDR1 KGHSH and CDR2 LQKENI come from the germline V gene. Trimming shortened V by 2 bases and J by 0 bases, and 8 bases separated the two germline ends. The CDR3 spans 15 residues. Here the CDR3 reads CASSPRGGSGNTIYF. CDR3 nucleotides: TGTGCCAGCTCACCAAGGGGAGGCTCTGGAAACACCATATATTTT.

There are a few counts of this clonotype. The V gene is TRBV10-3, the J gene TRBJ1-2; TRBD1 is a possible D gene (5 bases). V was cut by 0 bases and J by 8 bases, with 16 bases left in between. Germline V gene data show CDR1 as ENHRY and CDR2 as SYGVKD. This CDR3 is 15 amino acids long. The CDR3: CAISESQGSRLGYTF. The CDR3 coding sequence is TGTGCCATCAGTGAGTCGCAGGGAAGTCGTCTAGGCTACACCTTC.

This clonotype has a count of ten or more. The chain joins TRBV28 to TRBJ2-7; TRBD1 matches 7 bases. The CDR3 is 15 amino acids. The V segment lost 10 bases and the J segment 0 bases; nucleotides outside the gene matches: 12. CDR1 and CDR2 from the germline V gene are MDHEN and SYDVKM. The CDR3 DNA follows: TGTGCCACCCTTTCCACAGGGGTTAACTCCTACGAGCAGTACTTC. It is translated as CATLSTGVNSYEQYF.